Described below is a single T cell receptor beta chain sequence and its context. The antigen is not known. The same CDR3 also results from other DNA sequences found in this sample. These data come from a study of Ad26.COV2.S vaccination and SARS-CoV-2 variants. Study-level points and caveats: Placebo recipients had lower spike-specific TCR breadth than vaccine recipients. Using TCR breadth and depth analyses may have led to underestimated total T cell responses.

Profiled with immunoSEQ multiplex PCR; TCRdb holds only in-frame clones, not every one. The sample has roughly 300,000 clones; 75% to 90% are singletons. Treatment specified: roughly 19 received Ad26.COV2.S at low or high dose, single or two shots; 5 received placebo; per-sample allocation not given. Specimens were obtained on day 63 following the first vaccine or placebo injection. The receptor's source is a person between 18 and 60 years old who received the Ad26.COV2.S COVID-19 vaccine or a placebo. Here the sequenced sample was peripheral blood, taken in a trial of Ad26.COV2.S vaccine versus placebo.

CDR3 protein: CASSLRIAGYTF. Here the CDR3 DNA reads TGTGCCAGCAGTCTAAGAATCGCCGGGTACACCTTC. This chain connects TRBV28 to TRBJ1-2; D gene unclear. Trimming stripped 5 bases from V and 11 bases from J, with 15 bases between. Germline lookup yields CDR1 MDHEN and CDR2 SYDVKM. The CDR3 totals 12 residues.